Detailed here is one T cell receptor beta chain. Its specificity is unknown. Isolated RNA was reverse transcribed into cDNA used as the sequencing template. Sequenced by immunoSEQ multiplex PCR; TCRdb stores in-frame clones only, minus some. The profile shows fewer than 90,000 clones, roughly half of them singletons. This sample stems from a study of CD8+ T cells in alopecia areata. The length of the CDR3 is 12 residues. The V and J ends lost 3 bases and 9 bases respectively, with 9 bases between them. The germline CDR1 and CDR2 sequences are LNHDA and SQIVND (reference sequence). Collection of lesional scalp punch biopsies and peripheral blood was performed in alopecia areata patients. Study results and limitations: Scalp repertoires also include resident alphabeta T cells from normal skin. Compared with normal scalp, lesional scalp had higher clonality and more expanded CD8+ clones.

The sequenced sample was NKG2D-high CD8+ T cells sorted from blood. The chain couples TRBV19 to TRBJ2-1; possibly TRBD2 for D (5 bases). The TCR sequence derives from a human donor with alopecia areata. This chain's CDR3 is CASSIYGVEQFF. In nucleotides, the CDR3 is TGTGCCAGTAGTATCTACGGGGTTGAGCAGTTCTTC.